The T cell receptor (beta chain) under discussion was sequenced for a study of OX40 agonist ivuxolimab in advanced cancers. Assay: immunoSEQ multiplex PCR; the TCRdb copy retains only in-frame clones and omits some. Of 70,000 to 100,000 clones detected, roughly 84% appear once; the ten largest clones hold 1% to 1.3%. The material was CD4+ or CD8+ T cells sorted from blood, obtained in a trial of the OX40 agonist ivuxolimab. This receptor was obtained from an adult with an advanced solid tumor such as melanoma, head and neck, liver or kidney cancer.

The CDR3 DNA reads TGTGCCAGCAGACGACAGAGCAATCAGCCCCAGCATTTT. The encoded protein is CASRRQSNQPQHF. This rearrangement joins TRBV28 to TRBJ1-5; perhaps TRBD1 as D (5 bases). The CDR3 consists of 13 residues. Per germline, CDR1 MDHEN and CDR2 SYDVKM. Trimming removed 6 bases at V and 1 base at J, with 7 bases between.